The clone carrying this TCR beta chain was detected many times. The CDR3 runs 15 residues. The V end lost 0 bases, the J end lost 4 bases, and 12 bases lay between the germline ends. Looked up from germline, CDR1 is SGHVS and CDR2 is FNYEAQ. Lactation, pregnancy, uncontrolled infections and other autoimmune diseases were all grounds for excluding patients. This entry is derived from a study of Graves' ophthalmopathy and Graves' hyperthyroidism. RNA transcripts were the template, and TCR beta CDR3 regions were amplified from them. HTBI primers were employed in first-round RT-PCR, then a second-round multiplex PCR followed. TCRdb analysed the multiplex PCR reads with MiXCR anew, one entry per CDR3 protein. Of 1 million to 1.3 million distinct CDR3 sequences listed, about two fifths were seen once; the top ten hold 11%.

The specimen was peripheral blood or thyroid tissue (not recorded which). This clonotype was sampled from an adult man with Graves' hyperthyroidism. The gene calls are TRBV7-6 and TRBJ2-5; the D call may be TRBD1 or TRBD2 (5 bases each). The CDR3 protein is CASSLAARAGETQYF. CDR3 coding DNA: TGTGCCAGCAGCTTAGCCGCCAGGGCGGGAGAGACCCAGTACTTC.